This T cell receptor beta chain was retrieved from a study of T cell responses to AZD1222 COVID-19 vaccine (dated by TCRdb to 2020 to 2023). Regarding the research as a whole: AZD1222 recipients with second doses at about 4 weeks or about 12 weeks were pooled, because spike-specific TCR depth and breadth did not differ between schedules. A total of under 250 trial participants underwent TCR sequencing, of whom about 200 had received two doses of AZD1222 and approximately 26 had received two doses of the MenACWY control vaccine. Trial participants were enrolled by age into 18-55, 56-69 and 70-plus year subgroups, with around 150, 28 and 57 TCR-sequenced participants respectively.

On this clone: Its antigen is unknown. Per-base qualities were not stored, and no clone one base away is much larger.

V has 7 bases trimmed and J has 9 bases trimmed; junction bases matching no gene number 9. The CDR3 runs 15 amino acids, cysteine and phenylalanine included. Kept here is only the CDR3 DNA, which spans 45 bases and is read in frame from base 1. The CDR1 and CDR2 encoded by the germline V gene (reference sequence) are GTSNPN and SVGIG. The CDR3 regions of human TCRbeta chains were analyzed by immunosequencing. On the authors' methods: Repertoire TCRs were matched against a reference library of SARS-CoV-2-specific TCRs generated with the MIRA antigen-specificity platform. Breadth was defined as the fraction of unique TCRs that were SARS-CoV-2-associated, and depth was defined as the fraction of total T cells that were SARS-CoV-2-associated. Using the MIRA data, each spike-specific TCR was mapped to the spike region that the TCR reacts to and placed in a CD4 or CD8 class. Log10-transformed breadth and depth values were compared by one-way ANOVA with Sidak's multiple comparisons tests. Held by TCRdb, this immuneACCESS table contains in-frame sequences only and omits some clones. Under half of the omission traces to an unresolved V gene where checked; the cause of the rest is unknown. V and J calls and clone size are given by that table; D and trimming were obtained from the DNA. This sample has 25,000 to 35,000 clones in its table, and 75% to 90% of those were observed once. In total, the top ten clones hold around 1.2% of the sample.

Interpreted using the paper, the time point label stands for: baseline before first vaccination. Samples from vaccinated people were obtained from the UK trials COV001 and COV002, which included a single-blind randomized controlled phase 2/3 trial of AZD1222 (ChAdOx1 nCoV-19) in healthy adults. Trial participant PBMC samples were collected at day 0 and day 28 after the second dose for TCRbeta chain sequencing. The study at large found these results: No day 14 peak-response samples were available, so repertoires were characterized only after the peak T cell response. Participants were mostly white British and included more females than males, and it was suggested by the authors that clonal diversity may have been underestimated. In the small 56-69-year group, the increase in depth fell short of significance, most likely because of low power. Conclusions about previously exposed vaccinees were limited because only six AZD1222 recipients were SARS-CoV-2 seropositive at baseline. The vaccine-associated CD4 TCRs covered the entire spike protein, and the dominant responses fell in regions 160-218 and 743-854. A significant rise in spike-specific TCR breadth and depth was observed after two AZD1222 doses relative to day 0 and relative to MenACWY recipients. Nearly half of unique spike-specific TCRs reportedly recognized epitopes outside regions mutated in the B.1.351 and B.1.1.7 variants.

This TCR was sampled from an adult in good health. The V gene is TRBV30 and the J gene is TRBJ2-1; TRBD2 matches 16 bases in the middle. The sequencing here drew on peripheral blood, taken on day 0 of AZD1222 vaccination. The CDR3 corresponds to CALNTGTSGRVEQFF. The base sequence is TGTGCCTTGAATACCGGGACTAGCGGGAGGGTTGAGCAGTTCTTC.